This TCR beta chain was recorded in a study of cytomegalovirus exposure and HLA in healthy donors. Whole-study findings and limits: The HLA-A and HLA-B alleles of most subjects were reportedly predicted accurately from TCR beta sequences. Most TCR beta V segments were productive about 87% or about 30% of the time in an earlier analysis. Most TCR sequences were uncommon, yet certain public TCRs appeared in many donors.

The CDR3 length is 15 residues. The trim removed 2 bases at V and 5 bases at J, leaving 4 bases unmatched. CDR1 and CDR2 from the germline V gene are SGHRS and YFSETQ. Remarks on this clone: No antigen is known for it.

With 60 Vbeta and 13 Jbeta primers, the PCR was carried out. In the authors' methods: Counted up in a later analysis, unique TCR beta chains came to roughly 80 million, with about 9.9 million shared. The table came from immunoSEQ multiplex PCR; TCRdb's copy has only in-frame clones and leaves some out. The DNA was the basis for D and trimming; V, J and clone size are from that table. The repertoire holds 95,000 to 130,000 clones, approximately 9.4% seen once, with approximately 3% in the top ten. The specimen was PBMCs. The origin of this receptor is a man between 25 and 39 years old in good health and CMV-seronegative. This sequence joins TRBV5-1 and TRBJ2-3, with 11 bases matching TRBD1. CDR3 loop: CASSFRDRGRDTQYF. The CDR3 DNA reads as TGCGCCAGCAGCTTCCGGGACAGGGGGAGAGATACGCAGTATTTT.